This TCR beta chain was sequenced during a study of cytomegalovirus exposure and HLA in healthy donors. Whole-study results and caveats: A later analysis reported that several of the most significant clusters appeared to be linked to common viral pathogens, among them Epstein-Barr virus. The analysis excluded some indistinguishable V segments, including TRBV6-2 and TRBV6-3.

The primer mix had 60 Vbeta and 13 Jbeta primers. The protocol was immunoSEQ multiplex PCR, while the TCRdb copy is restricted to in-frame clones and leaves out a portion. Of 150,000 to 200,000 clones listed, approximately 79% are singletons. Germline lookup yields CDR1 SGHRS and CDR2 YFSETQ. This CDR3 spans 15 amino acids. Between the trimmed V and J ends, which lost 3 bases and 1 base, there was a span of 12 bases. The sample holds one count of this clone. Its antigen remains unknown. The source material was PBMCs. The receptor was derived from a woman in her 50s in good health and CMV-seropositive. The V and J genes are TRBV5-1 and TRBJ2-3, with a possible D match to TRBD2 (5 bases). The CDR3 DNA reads TGCGCCAGCAGCTCCGGGAATAGTGGCACAGATACGCAGTATTTT. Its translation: CASSSGNSGTDTQYF. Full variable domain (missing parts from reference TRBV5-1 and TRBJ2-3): KAGVTQTPRYLIKTRGQQVTLSCSPISGHRSVSWYQQTPGQGLQFLFEYFSETQRNKGNFPGRFSGRQFSNSRSEMNVSTLELGDSALYLCASSSGNSGTDTQYFGPGTRLTVL.